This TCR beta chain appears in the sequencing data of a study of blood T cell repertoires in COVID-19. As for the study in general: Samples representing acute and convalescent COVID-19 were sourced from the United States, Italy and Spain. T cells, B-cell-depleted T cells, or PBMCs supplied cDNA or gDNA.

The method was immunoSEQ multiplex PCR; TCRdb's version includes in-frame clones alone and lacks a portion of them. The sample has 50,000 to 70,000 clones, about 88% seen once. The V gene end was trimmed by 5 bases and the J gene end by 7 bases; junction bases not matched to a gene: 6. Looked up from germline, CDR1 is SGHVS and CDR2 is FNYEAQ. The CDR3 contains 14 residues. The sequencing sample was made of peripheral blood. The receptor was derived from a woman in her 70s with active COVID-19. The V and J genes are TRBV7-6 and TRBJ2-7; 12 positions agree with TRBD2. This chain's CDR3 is CASSAGLAGREQYF. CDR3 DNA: TGTGCCAGCAGCGCCGGACTAGCGGGACGGGAGCAGTACTTC. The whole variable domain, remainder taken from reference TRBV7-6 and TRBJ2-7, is GAGVSQSPRYKVTKRGQDVALRCDPISGHVSLYWYRQALGQGPEFLTYFNYEAQQDKSGLPNDRFSAERPEGSISTLTIQRTEQRDSAMYRCASSAGLAGREQYFGPGTRLTVT.